The 19 T cell receptor beta chains presented below share a single source sample, sequenced in a study of radiotherapy plus CTLA-4 blockade in lung cancer. TCRdb keeps only in-frame clones here, not all; method: immunoSEQ multiplex PCR. The sample carries 95,000 to 150,000 clones, 90% recorded once. Sample: peripheral blood, taken from a patient treated with radiotherapy plus ipilimumab. These receptors were taken from a human donor with non-small cell lung cancer that progressed on radiotherapy plus ipilimumab.

The chain recombines TRBV5-1 with TRBJ2-3; D unresolved. CDR1 and CDR2 (germline): SGHRS, YFSETQ. This CDR3 region has 15 residues. The ends were cut back, 0 bases at V and 6 bases at J, with 14 bases in the middle. CDR3 nucleotide sequence: TGCGCCAGCAGCTTGGTAACGTCAAGTGGGGATACGCAGTATTTT. Its translation: CASSLVTSSGDTQYF.

This chain connects TRBV28 to TRBJ1-5; D perhaps matches TRBD1 (5 bases). The germline CDR1 and CDR2 sequences are MDHEN and SYDVKM. Trimming left V 6 bases short and J 4 bases short, with 16 bases between. This CDR3 contains 15 residues. The chain's CDR3 is CASRPPTAKNQPQHF. The CDR3 nucleotides are TGTGCCAGCAGACCCCCGACAGCAAAGAATCAGCCCCAGCATTTT.

The rearrangement uses TRBV7-9 and TRBJ2-1; no definite D call. V lost 1 base, J lost 4 bases, and 14 bases lay in between. This CDR3 has 16 amino acids. Looked up from germline, CDR1 is SEHNR and CDR2 is FQNEAQ (reference sequence). As DNA, the CDR3 is TGTGCCAGCAGCTTAGAAAGGGCGAGTGGATACAATGAGCAGTTCTTC. Its protein is CASSLERASGYNEQFF.

On this clone itself: The sample carries other DNA sequences with the same CDR3. The chain links TRBV5-1 to TRBJ2-5; D tentatively reads TRBD1 or TRBD2 (5 bases each). This CDR3 spans 13 amino acids. Per germline, CDR1 SGHRS and CDR2 YFSETQ. V shed 6 bases and J shed 5 bases, with 14 bases lying between them. CDR3 DNA: TGCGCCAGCACCCGGGGCGGTGGGGAGACCCAGTACTTC. Its translation: CASTRGGGETQYF.

The chain combines TRBV5-1 with TRBJ1-1; D not certain. Germline assignment: CDR1 SGHRS and CDR2 YFSETQ. V lost 3 bases and J lost 10, with 13 bases in between. The CDR3 runs 12 residues. The CDR3 loop reads CASSSELLGAFF. In nucleotides, the CDR3 is TGCGCCAGCAGCTCCGAACTCTTGGGAGCTTTCTTT. The full variable domain, in which reference TRBV5-1 and TRBJ1-1 provide the parts outside the CDR3, is KAGVTQTPRYLIKTRGQQVTLSCSPISGHRSVSWYQQTPGQGLQFLFEYFSETQRNKGNFPGRFSGRQFSNSRSEMNVSTLELGDSALYLCASSSELLGAFFGQGTRLTVV.

The V gene is TRBV5-1, the J gene TRBJ2-1, with 7 bases fitting TRBD2. CDR1 and CDR2 from the germline V gene are SGHRS and YFSETQ. Germline trimming cut 0 bases from V and 9 bases from J; bases unmatched to any gene: 12. CDR3 size: 16 residues. CDR3 sequence reads: CASSLEGGGSLREQFF. The CDR3 DNA reads as TGCGCCAGCAGCTTGGAGGGAGGCGGGAGTCTCCGTGAGCAGTTCTTC.

This clone was detected only a few times. The V call is TRBV5-4, the J call TRBJ1-1, with D tentatively TRBD1 (5 bases). Germline loops: CDR1 SGHNT, CDR2 YYREEE (reference sequence). This CDR3 is built from 16 residues. V lost 4 bases, J lost 1 base, and 17 bases lay in between. This CDR3 reads CASSRDANPRNTEAFF. CDR3 DNA: TGTGCCAGCAGCAGGGACGCCAACCCCCGGAACACTGAAGCTTTCTTT.

The CDR3 DNA reads as TGTGCCAGCATCCTTACCCCGGTTGCTAACTATGGCTACACCTTC. It translates to CASILTPVANYGYTF. The chain carries TRBV2 and TRBJ1-2; D ambiguous. The CDR3 loop spans 15 amino acids. V shed 7 bases and J shed 0 bases, with 15 bases lying between them. CDR1 is SNHLY and CDR2 is FYNNEI in the germline V gene.

The chain couples TRBV7-9 to TRBJ2-7, with TRBD2 matching 7 bases. The CDR3 runs to 15 residues. With 2 bases clipped from V and 1 base from J, the junction kept 5 bases outside the gene matches. Germline V gene sequence: CDR1 SEHNR, CDR2 FQNEAQ (reference sequence). The DNA of the CDR3 is TGTGCCAGCAGCTTAAAGGAGGGAGGGTCCTACGAGCAGTACTTC. It codes for CASSLKEGGSYEQYF.

The V and J genes are TRBV7-3 and TRBJ2-5; D is ambiguous. The ends were cut back, 1 base at V and 5 bases at J, with 8 bases in the middle. Germline-derived CDR1 and CDR2 are SGHTA and FQGTGA. This CDR3 is 13 amino acids long. The CDR3 sequence is CASSLNSLETQYF. Here the CDR3 DNA reads TGTGCCAGCAGCTTAAACTCACTTGAGACCCAGTACTTC. Full variable domain (missing parts from reference TRBV7-3 and TRBJ2-5): GAGVSQTPSNKVTEKGKYVELRCDPISGHTALYWYRQSLGQGPEFLIYFQGTGAADDSGLPNDRFFAVRPEGSVSTLKIQRTERGDSAVYLCASSLNSLETQYFGPGTRLLVL.

This sequence joins TRBV27 and TRBJ1-5; TRBD1 is a possible D gene (5 bases). CDR1 and CDR2 from the germline V gene are MNHEY and SMNVEV (reference sequence). Deletions cut 8 bases from V and 0 bases from J, with 17 bases between. The CDR3 sequence is 16 residues long. As DNA, the CDR3 is TGTGCCAGCTCCTCTAGGGACGGAATTAGCAATCAGCCCCAGCATTTT. This encodes CASSSRDGISNQPQHF.

A single count supports this clone. The V gene is TRBV11-3, the J gene TRBJ1-6, with D possibly matching TRBD1 (5 bases). Germline CDR1 is SGHNT and CDR2 is YENEEA. The CDR3 contains 15 residues. V was trimmed by 1 base and J by 10 bases, leaving 14 bases between them. The CDR3 DNA reads as TGTGCCAGCAGCTTAGGCGGGACCCTAGGGTCACCCCTCCACTTT. Translating gives CASSLGGTLGSPLHF.

V usage is TRBV30 and J usage is TRBJ2-2; D possibly corresponds to TRBD2 (5 bases). This CDR3 spans 13 amino acids. Germline V gene sequence: CDR1 GTSNPN, CDR2 SVGIG (reference sequence). V gave up 4 bases and J gave up 2 bases, with 8 bases separating them. CDR3 sequence (DNA): TGTGCCTGGAACAGCGGAAACACCGGGGAGCTGTTTTTT. Translation: CAWNSGNTGELFF. The full variable domain, in which reference TRBV30 and TRBJ2-2 provide the parts outside the CDR3, is SQTIHQWPATLVQPVGSPLSLECTVEGTSNPNLYWYRQAAGRGLQLLFYSVGIGQISSEVPQNLSASRPQDRQFILSSKKLLLSDSGFYLCAWNSGNTGELFFGEGSRLTVL.

The V and J genes are TRBV6-1 and TRBJ1-1; D not resolved. Germline CDR1 MNHNS, CDR2 SASEGT. The CDR3 is 12 amino acids. V shed 6 bases and J shed 7 bases, with 12 bases lying between them. The CDR3 sequence: CASRVPQDEAFF. The CDR3 region has the DNA TGTGCCAGCAGGGTACCTCAGGATGAAGCTTTCTTT.

This clone has only one observation. The rearrangement links TRBV30 to TRBJ2-7; the D is unclear. Trimming left V 3 bases short and J 2 bases short, with 8 bases between. Per germline, CDR1 GTSNPN and CDR2 SVGIG (reference sequence). CDR3 length equals 12 residues. The CDR3 spells CAWSGDTYEQYF. The CDR3 bases are TGTGCCTGGAGCGGCGATACCTACGAGCAGTACTTC. Variable domain in full (rest from reference TRBV30 and TRBJ2-7): SQTIHQWPATLVQPVGSPLSLECTVEGTSNPNLYWYRQAAGRGLQLLFYSVGIGQISSEVPQNLSASRPQDRQFILSSKKLLLSDSGFYLCAWSGDTYEQYFGPGTRLTVT.

This chain uses TRBV29-1 with TRBJ2-5; TRBD1 agrees at 8 bases. J gave up 2 bases and V 6 bases, and 2 bases lay outside the gene matches. The length of the CDR3 is 12 residues. Germline V gene sequence: CDR1 SQVTM, CDR2 ANQGSEA. CDR3: CSVYRGQETQYF. CDR3 sequence (DNA): TGCAGCGTATACAGGGGGCAAGAGACCCAGTACTTC. The full variable domain, its missing parts supplied by reference TRBV29-1 and TRBJ2-5, is SAVISQKPSRDICQRGTSLTIQCQVDSQVTMMFWYRQQPGQSLTLIATANQGSEATYESGFVIDKFPISRPNLTFSTLTVSNMSPEDSSIYLCSVYRGQETQYFGPGTRLLVL.

The J gene is TRBJ2-1, the V gene TRBV18; the D gene is possibly TRBD2 (5 bases). Trimming removed 3 bases at V and 4 bases at J, with 7 bases between. Per germline, CDR1 KGHSH and CDR2 LQKENI. This CDR3 has 13 residues. CDR3 sequence (DNA): TGTGCCAGCTCACCTATAGCGTACAATGAGCAGTTCTTC. It specifies CASSPIAYNEQFF.

The chain uses TRBV4-1 and TRBJ2-6; the D gene is possibly TRBD1 (6 bases). The germline V and J ends were trimmed by 4 bases and 4 bases, with 26 bases remaining between them. This CDR3 spans 20 amino acids. In germline, CDR1 is MGHRA, CDR2 YSYEKL. CDR3 loop: CASSPPGHPGGKGGANVLTF. The CDR3, as DNA: TGCGCCAGCAGCCCTCCGGGGCACCCTGGGGGCAAGGGCGGGGCCAACGTCCTGACTTTC.

The rearrangement links TRBV5-4 to TRBJ2-2; D assignment may be TRBD1 or TRBD2 (5 bases each). Germline V gene data show CDR1 as SGHNT and CDR2 as YYREEE (reference sequence). The V end lost 2 bases, the J end lost 5 bases, and 16 bases lay between the germline ends. The CDR3 consists of 16 residues. CDR3 residues: CASSFRSGSRTGELFF. Here the CDR3 DNA reads TGTGCCAGCAGCTTTAGGTCAGGGAGTCGAACCGGGGAGCTGTTTTTT. The variable domain in full, completed from reference TRBV5-4 and TRBJ2-2, reads ETGVTQSPTHLIKTRGQQVTLRCSSQSGHNTVSWYQQALGQGPQFIFQYYREEENGRGNFPPRFSGLQFPNYSSELNVNALELDDSALYLCASSFRSGSRTGELFFGEGSRLTVL.